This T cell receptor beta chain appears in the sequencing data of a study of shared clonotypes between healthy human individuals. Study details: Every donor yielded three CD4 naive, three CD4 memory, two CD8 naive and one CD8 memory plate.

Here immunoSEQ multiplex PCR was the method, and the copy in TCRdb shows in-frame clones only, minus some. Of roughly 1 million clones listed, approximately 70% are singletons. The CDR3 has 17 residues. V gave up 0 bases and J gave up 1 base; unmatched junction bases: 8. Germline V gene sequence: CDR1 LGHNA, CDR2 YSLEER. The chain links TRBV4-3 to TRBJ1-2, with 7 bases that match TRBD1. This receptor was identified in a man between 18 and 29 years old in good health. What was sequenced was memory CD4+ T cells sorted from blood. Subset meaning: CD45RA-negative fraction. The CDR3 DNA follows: TGCGCCAGCAGCCAAGATCTGCGGGACAGTCATAACTATGGCTACACCTTC. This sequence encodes CASSQDLRDSHNYGYTF.